This note documents a single T cell receptor (beta chain) sequence. The sample originates from a study of T-cell reconstitution after alpha-beta-depleted transplantation in children. V dropped 6 bases and J dropped 14 bases, with 14 bases sitting between them. Germline loops: CDR1 MDHEN, CDR2 SYDVKM. This CDR3 comprises 11 residues. Library preparation (for TCRbeta) was performed with unique molecular identifiers. TCRdb processed the PCR reads anew with MiXCR; each CDR3 protein has one entry. The profile covers 600,000 to 700,000 distinct CDR3 sequences, with approximately 16% appearing a single time and over 0.95% taken by the ten largest.

The input for sequencing was PBMCs from the stem cell graft donor, taken from the stem cell graft. The sequence was collected from a human donor who donated a stem cell graft to a child with acute myeloid leukemia. This rearrangement joins TRBV28 to TRBJ2-4; tentative D call: TRBD1 (6 bases). Here the CDR3 DNA reads TGTGCCAGCAGCATGGGGAAGGGGGAGTACTTC. Translating it yields CASSMGKGEYF.